This T cell receptor (beta chain) was recorded in a study of shared clonotypes between healthy human individuals. Some clones are missing from TCRdb's copy, which holds only in-frame ones; the method was immunoSEQ multiplex PCR. The data contain over 2,000,000 clones, 93% of them seen just once; the ten biggest clones take up around 1.7%. The CDR3 covers 11 residues. V was cut by 3 bases and J by 7 bases, with 4 bases left in between. Germline V lookup: CDR1 MDHEN, CDR2 SYDVKM. Naive CD8 cells comprised CD45RO-negative, CCR7-positively selected cells, excluding terminally differentiated effector memory CD45RA+ cells. Details on this clone: Within the sample, other DNA sequences also encode this same CDR3.

The clonotype originates from a man aged 18 to 29 in good health. Some clones in this sample may be carry-over from other donors' samples. The specimen was naive CD8+ T cells from PBMCs. The chain joins TRBV28 to TRBJ2-1, with unresolved D. This chain's CDR3 is CASSFTNEQFF. The CDR3 nucleotides are TGTGCCAGCAGTTTCACAAATGAGCAGTTCTTC. Supplemented by reference TRBV28 and TRBJ2-1, the full variable domain reads DVKVTQSSRYLVKRTGEKVFLECVQDMDHENMFWYRQDPGLGLRLIYFSYDVKMKEKGDIPEGYSVSREKKERFSLILESASTNQTSMYLCASSFTNEQFFGPGTRLTVL.